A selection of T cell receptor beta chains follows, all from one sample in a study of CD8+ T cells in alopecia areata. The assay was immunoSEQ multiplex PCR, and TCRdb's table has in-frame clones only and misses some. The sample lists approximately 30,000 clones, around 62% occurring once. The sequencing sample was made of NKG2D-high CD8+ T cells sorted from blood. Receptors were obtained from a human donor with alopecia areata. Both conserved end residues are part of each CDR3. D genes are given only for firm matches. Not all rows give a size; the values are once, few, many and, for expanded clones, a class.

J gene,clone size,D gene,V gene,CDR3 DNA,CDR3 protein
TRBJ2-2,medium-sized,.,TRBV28,TGTGCCAGCGGCCAGGGGGGGTCCGGGGAGCTGTTTTTT,CASGQGGSGELFF
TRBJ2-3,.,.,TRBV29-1,TGCAGCGTTGAAGTAGTGGGGGCAGGGGATACGCAGTATTTT,CSVEVVGAGDTQYF
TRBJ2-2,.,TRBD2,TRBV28,TGTGCCAGCAGACTTACCCCGGGACTAGCCGGGGAGCTGTTTTTT,CASRLTPGLAGELFF
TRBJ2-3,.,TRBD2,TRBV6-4,TGTGCCAGCAGTGACGACAGCGGGGGTTCAGATACGCAGTATTTT,CASSDDSGGSDTQYF
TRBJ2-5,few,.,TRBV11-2,TGTGCCAGCAGCGCCCCGATAGCGGAAGAGACCCAGTACTTC,CASSAPIAEETQYF
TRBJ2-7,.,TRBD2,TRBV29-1,TGCAGCGTTATTAGCGGGCTCTCCTACGAGCAGTACTTC,CSVISGLSYEQYF
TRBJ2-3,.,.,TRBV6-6,TGTGCCAGCAGTTATGGAGGGAGCACAGATACGCAGTATTTT,CASSYGGSTDTQYF
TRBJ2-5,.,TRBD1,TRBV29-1,TGCAGCGGAGACTCACCCCGGGACAGGGATCAAGAGACCCAGTACTTC,CSGDSPRDRDQETQYF
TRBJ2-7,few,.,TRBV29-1,TGCAGCGTTGAAGACAGGAAGAACTACGAGCAGTACTTC,CSVEDRKNYEQYF
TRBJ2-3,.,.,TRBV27,TGTGCCAGCAGTTCCCTGGACAGCACAGATACGCAGTATTTT,CASSSLDSTDTQYF
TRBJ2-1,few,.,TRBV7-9,TGTGCCAGCAGCATCGGATACAATGAGCAGTTCTTC,CASSIGYNEQFF
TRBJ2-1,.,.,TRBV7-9,TGTGCCAGCAGCTCTCGGTGGGGGAACTACAATGAGCAGTTCTTC,CASSSRWGNYNEQFF
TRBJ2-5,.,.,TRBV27,TGTGCCAGCAGTTTAGGGGGCAATTCGGCAGTTGACCAAGAGACCCAGTACTTC,CASSLGGNSAVDQETQYF
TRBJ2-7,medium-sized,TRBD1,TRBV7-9,TGTGCCAGCAGCCCCCCGAGGACAGGGTCCGACGAGCAGTACTTC,CASSPPRTGSDEQYF
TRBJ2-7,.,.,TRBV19,TGTGCCAGTAGTATAGCAGGGGCATCCTACGAGCAGTACTTC,CASSIAGASYEQYF
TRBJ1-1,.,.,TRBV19,TGTGCCAGTAGAACCGGGCTAGGAGCTTTCTTT,CASRTGLGAFF
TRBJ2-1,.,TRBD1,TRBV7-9,TGTGCCAGCAGTTCGACAGGGGACAGCTCCTACAATGAGCAGTTCTTC,CASSSTGDSSYNEQFF
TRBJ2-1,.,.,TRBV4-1,TGCGCCAGCAGCCAAGTGAGCAAGGAGCAGTTCTTC,CASSQVSKEQFF
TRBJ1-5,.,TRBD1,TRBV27,TGTGCCAGCAGTCGGACAGGGGTTCAGCCCCAGCATTTT,CASSRTGVQPQHF
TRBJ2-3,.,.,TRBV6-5,TGTGCCAGCAGTTACGGCACAGATACGCAGTATTTT,CASSYGTDTQYF
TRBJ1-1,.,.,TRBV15,TGTGCCACCAGCAGAGAACCCGTCGACCCGAACACTGAAGCTTTCTTT,CATSREPVDPNTEAFF
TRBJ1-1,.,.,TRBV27,TGTGCCAGCAGTTTATCCGGGGGCAACACTGAAGCTTTCTTT,CASSLSGGNTEAFF
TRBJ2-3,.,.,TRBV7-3,TGTGCCAGCAGCTCACAGGGTGGCACAGATACGCAGTATTTT,CASSSQGGTDTQYF
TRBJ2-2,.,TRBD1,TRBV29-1,TGCAGCGTTGAGACAGGGGATTCCACCGGGGAGCTGTTTTTT,CSVETGDSTGELFF
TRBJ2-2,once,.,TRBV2,TGTGCCAGCAGTGACGCCCAGGCGACGGGCACCGGGGAGCTGTTTTTT,CASSDAQATGTGELFF
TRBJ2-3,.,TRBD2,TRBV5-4,TGTGCCAGCAGCTCGACTAGCGGGGTATCAGATACGCAGTATTTT,CASSSTSGVSDTQYF
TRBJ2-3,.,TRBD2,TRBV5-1,TGCGCCAGCAGCTTGGCCCTAGCGGGTACCCTCGAGACGCAGTATTTT,CASSLALAGTLETQYF
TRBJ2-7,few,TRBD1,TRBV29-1,TGCAGCGTTGAAGATAGGACAGGGGGCCTCTCCTACGAGCAGTACTTC,CSVEDRTGGLSYEQYF
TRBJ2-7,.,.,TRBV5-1,TGCGCCAGCAGCTTGGCTCACACGACCTACGAGCAGTACTTC,CASSLAHTTYEQYF
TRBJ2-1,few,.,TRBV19,TGTGCCAGTAGTACCAGAAGCTACAATGAGCAGTTCTTC,CASSTRSYNEQFF
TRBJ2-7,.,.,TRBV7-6,TGTGCCAGCAGCGCCGGGACGGACTACGAGCAGTACTTC,CASSAGTDYEQYF
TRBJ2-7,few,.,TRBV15,TGTGCCACCAGCAGACAAGCCGGGACTCAAACTTCCTACGAGCAGTACTTC,CATSRQAGTQTSYEQYF
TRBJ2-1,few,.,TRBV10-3,TGTGCCATCAGTGACCTCCTATTCGATGAGCAGTTCTTC,CAISDLLFDEQFF
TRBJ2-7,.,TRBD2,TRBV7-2,TGTGCCAGCGTGGGCAGCGGGGACCATGGGGTGTACGAGCAGTACTTC,CASVGSGDHGVYEQYF
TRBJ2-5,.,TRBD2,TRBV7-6,TGTGCCAGCAGCTCGTTAGCGGGGGAGGACCTCCAAGAGACCCAGTACTTC,CASSSLAGEDLQETQYF
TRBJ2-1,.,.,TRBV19,TGTGCCAGCATTGGCTTTTACAATGAGCAGTTCTTC,CASIGFYNEQFF
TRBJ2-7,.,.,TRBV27,TGTGCCAGCAGTTCCCTGACACAGGGCTACGAGCAGTACTTC,CASSSLTQGYEQYF
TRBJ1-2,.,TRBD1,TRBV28,TGTGCCAGCAGTTTTGGAGGGAGCCCAAGAAGGACAGGGCTTGGCTACACCTTC,CASSFGGSPRRTGLGYTF
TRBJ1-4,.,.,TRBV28,TGTGCCAGCAGCTACGACAGTATAAATGAAAAACTGTTTTTT,CASSYDSINEKLFF
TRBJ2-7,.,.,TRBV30,TGTGCCTTGGAAGCCTATCGGGAGATCTCCTACGAGCAGTACTTC,CALEAYREISYEQYF
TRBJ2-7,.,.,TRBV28,TGTGCCAGCAGTTTATCTATCAGCCGGAATAGTCACCCGACGGAACCCTACGAGCAGTACTTC,CASSLSISRNSHPTEPYEQYF
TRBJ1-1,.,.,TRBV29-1,TGCAGCGTTGAAGGGGTCGGCCCCCCTGAAGCTTTCTTT,CSVEGVGPPEAFF
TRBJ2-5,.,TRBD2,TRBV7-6,TGTGCCAGCAGCTTGGGGGAGGGGGAGACCCAGTACTTC,CASSLGEGETQYF
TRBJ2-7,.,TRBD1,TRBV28,TGTGCCAGCAGTCAAGAGACAGGGCTCTCCTACGAGCAGTACTTC,CASSQETGLSYEQYF
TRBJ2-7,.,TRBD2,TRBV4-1,TGCGCCAGCAGCCGGACTAGCGGCTACGAGCAGTACTTC,CASSRTSGYEQYF
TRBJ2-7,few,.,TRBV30,TGTGCCTGGAGCGTCACAGTAACGGGAGAGCAGTACTTC,CAWSVTVTGEQYF
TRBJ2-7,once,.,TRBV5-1,TGCGCCAGCAGCATGACAGGACAGACCTCCTTATACGAGCAGTACTTC,CASSMTGQTSLYEQYF